This T cell receptor (beta chain) was profiled in a study of cytomegalovirus exposure and HLA in healthy donors. V shed 6 bases, J shed 3 bases, and the junction held 5 bases outside the gene matches. This CDR3 comprises 13 residues. Per germline, CDR1 MNHEY and CDR2 SVGAGI. The PCR made use of 60 Vbeta and 13 Jbeta primers. Produced via immunoSEQ multiplex PCR; TCRdb's table is partial and in-frame only. The sample holds some 180,000 clones, 84% seen once. This receptor was obtained from a girl under 10 years old in good health and CMV-seropositive. The sequencing sample was made of PBMCs. This sequence joins TRBV6-5 and TRBJ2-7; TRBD1 aligns across 7 bases. In DNA, the CDR3 is TGTGCCAGCAGCCGGGACAGTCGCTACGAGCAGTACTTC. Protein product: CASSRDSRYEQYF.